A selection of T cell receptor beta chains follows, all from one sample in a study of blood T cell repertoires in COVID-19. Produced via immunoSEQ multiplex PCR; TCRdb's table is partial and in-frame only. The table includes about 50,000 clones, around 73% detected once. Sequenced: PBMCs or T cells enriched from blood (not recorded which). The source is a woman aged 45-60 years with acute COVID-19. Both conserved end residues are trimmed from each CDR3.

j_gene,v_gene,CDR3aa
TRBJ2-7,TRBV2,ASKSSYEQY
TRBJ2-7,TRBV9,ASSVDGYEQY
TRBJ1-2,TRBV12-5,ASGTPGGFNNYGYT
TRBJ1-4,TRBV6-5,ASSSFAGGGEKLF
TRBJ2-3,TRBV7-2,ASSLLDFSTDTQY
TRBJ1-1,TRBV7-2,ASARDRAEAF
TRBJ1-3,TRBV6-5,ASRLTGQGNTIY
TRBJ2-2,TRBV27,ASTWGVTGELF
TRBJ1-2,TRBV6-5,ASSLTGGAGYGYT
TRBJ2-1,TRBV2,ASTGTSGAGRSYNEQF
TRBJ2-5,TRBV27,ASSFLTPETQY
TRBJ2-7,TRBV30,AFVPRPRFEQY
TRBJ2-1,TRBV18,ASSPPVPRSYNEQF
TRBJ2-3,TRBV19,ASSTTSGGGSDTQY
TRBJ2-5,TRBV7-3,ASSLVPTAGEPYKETQY
TRBJ2-3,TRBV2,ASRAGLAGSWDTQY
TRBJ2-7,TRBV30,AWRLTGTHEQY
TRBJ2-5,TRBV6-5,ASSYGDTQETQY
TRBJ2-2,TRBV5-1,ASSLSPGNEAGELF
TRBJ2-3,TRBV11-3,ASSFRQGDTQY
TRBJ2-1,TRBV5-1,ASSTGTRTSNEQF
TRBJ2-7,TRBV5-4,ASSLELSSYEQY
TRBJ2-3,TRBV29-1,SGIAGGPDTQY
TRBJ1-2,TRBV27,ASSFETGGHRGYT
TRBJ2-3,TRBV29-1,SVEGEGLATDTQY
TRBJ2-5,TRBV13,ASSFLQQGKGETQY
TRBJ1-1,TRBV6-5,ASGAGLNTEAF
TRBJ1-4,TRBV6-1,ASSGGQGSANEKLF
TRBJ2-2,TRBV4-2,ASSSGTTGTEATGELF
TRBJ2-1,TRBV3-1/TRBV3-2,ASARDSFYNEQF
TRBJ2-1,TRBV7-2,ASSLELGAIEQF
TRBJ2-5,TRBV24-1,ASLIRDTDQETQY
TRBJ2-2,TRBV11-3,ASSSQDRNTGELF
TRBJ2-5,TRBV7-6,ASSRSGTGETQY
TRBJ1-1,TRBV11-2,ASSLEGTGNSEAF
TRBJ2-3,TRBV24-1,ATSDSDRQGAYTQY
TRBJ1-1,TRBV7-6,ASSGGTGRNTEAF
TRBJ1-2,TRBV7-2,ASSNSPYGYT
TRBJ1-5,TRBV12-3/TRBV12-4,ASSGQGNQPQH